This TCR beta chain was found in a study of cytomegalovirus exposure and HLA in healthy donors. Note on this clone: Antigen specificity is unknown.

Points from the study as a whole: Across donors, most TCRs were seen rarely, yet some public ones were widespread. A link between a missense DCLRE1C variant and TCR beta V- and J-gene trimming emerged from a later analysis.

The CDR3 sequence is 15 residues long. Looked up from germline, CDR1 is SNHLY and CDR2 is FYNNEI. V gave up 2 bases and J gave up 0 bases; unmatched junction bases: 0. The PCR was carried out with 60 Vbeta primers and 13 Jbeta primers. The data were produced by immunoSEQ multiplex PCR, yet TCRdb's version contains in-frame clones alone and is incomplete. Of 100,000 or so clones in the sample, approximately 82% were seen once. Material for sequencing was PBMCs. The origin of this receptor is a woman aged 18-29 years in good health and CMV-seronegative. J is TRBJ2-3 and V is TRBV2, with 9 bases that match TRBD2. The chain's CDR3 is CASSELAGSTDTQYF. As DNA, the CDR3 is TGTGCCAGCAGTGAACTAGCGGGGAGCACAGATACGCAGTATTTT. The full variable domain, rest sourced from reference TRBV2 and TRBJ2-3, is EPEVTQTPSHQVTQMGQEVILRCVPISNHLYFYWYRQILGQKVEFLVSFYNNEISEKSEIFDDQFSVERPDGSNFTLKIRSTKLEDSAMYFCASSELAGSTDTQYFGPGTRLTVL.